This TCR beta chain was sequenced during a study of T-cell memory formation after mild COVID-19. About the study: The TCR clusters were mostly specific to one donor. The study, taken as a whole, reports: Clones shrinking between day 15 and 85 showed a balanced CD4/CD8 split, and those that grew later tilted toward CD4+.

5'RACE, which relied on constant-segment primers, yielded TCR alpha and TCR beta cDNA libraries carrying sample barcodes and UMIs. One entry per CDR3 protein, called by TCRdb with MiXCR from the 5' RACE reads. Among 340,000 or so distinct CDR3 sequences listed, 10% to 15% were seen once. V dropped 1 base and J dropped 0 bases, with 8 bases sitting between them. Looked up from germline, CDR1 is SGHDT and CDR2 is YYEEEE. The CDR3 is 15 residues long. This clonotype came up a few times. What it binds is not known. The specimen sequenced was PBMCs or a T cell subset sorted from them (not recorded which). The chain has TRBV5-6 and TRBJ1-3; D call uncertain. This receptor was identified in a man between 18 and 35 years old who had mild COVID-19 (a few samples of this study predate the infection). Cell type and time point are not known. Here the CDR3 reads CASSLSLASGNTIYF. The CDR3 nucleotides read TGTGCCAGCAGCTTGTCTTTGGCCTCTGGAAACACCATATATTTT. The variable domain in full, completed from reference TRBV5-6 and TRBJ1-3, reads DAGVTQSPTHLIKTRGQQVTLRCSPKSGHDTVSWYQQALGQGPQFIFQYYEEEERQRGNFPDRFSGHQFPNYSSELNVNALLLGDSALYLCASSLSLASGNTIYFGEGSWLTVV.